A single sample is the source of the 23 T cell receptor beta chains below, sequenced in a study of shared clonotypes between healthy human individuals. The data were produced by immunoSEQ multiplex PCR, yet TCRdb's version contains in-frame clones alone and is incomplete. This repertoire shows a few million clones, approximately 95% found once; its top ten account for over 0.1%. Sequencing was carried out using naive CD4+ T cells sorted from blood. Subset described: CD45RA+ positively selected. Every receptor here comes from a man younger than 35 in good health.

As to this clone: Other DNA sequences in this sample translate to the same CDR3. This sequence joins TRBV5-4 and TRBJ1-1; 7 bases map to TRBD1. Trimming removed 4 bases from V and 5 bases from J; junction bases left unmatched: 2. Germline CDR1 and CDR2: SGHNT and YYREEE (reference sequence). This CDR3 comprises 12 residues. This CDR3 is CASSRGQTEAFF. The CDR3 coding sequence is TGTGCCAGCAGCAGGGGACAGACTGAAGCTTTCTTT.

This chain links TRBV7-9 with TRBJ2-3, with 9 positions matching TRBD2. The ends lost 5 bases at V and 4 bases at J; junction bases unmatched: 4. The CDR3 covers 14 residues. Germline lookup yields CDR1 SEHNR and CDR2 FQNEAQ (reference sequence). DNA for the CDR3: TGTGCCAGCAGCCCTCGGACTAGCGCAGATACGCAGTATTTT. It is translated as CASSPRTSADTQYF. The full variable domain, its missing parts supplied by reference TRBV7-9 and TRBJ2-3, is DTGVSQNPRHKITKRGQNVTFRCDPISEHNRLYWYRQTLGQGPEFLTYFQNEAQLEKSRLLSDRFSAERPKGSFSTLEIQRTEQGDSAMYLCASSPRTSADTQYFGPGTRLTVL.

The rearrangement links TRBV7-9 to TRBJ1-1; D gene ambiguous. Germline CDR1 and CDR2: SEHNR and FQNEAQ (reference sequence). The CDR3 has 9 residues. Trimming removed 8 bases at V and 12 bases at J, with 10 bases between. DNA of the CDR3: TGTGCCAGCGGAAAAGACTCTTTCTTT. This encodes CASGKDSFF.

This CDR3 reads CASSKTGGAQDIQYF. DNA of the CDR3: TGTGCCAGCAGCAAGACAGGGGGCGCGCAGGACATTCAGTACTTC. The V gene is TRBV5-4, the J gene TRBJ2-4; 10 nucleotides align to TRBD1. After removal of 4 bases from V and 8 bases from J, the junction contained 9 bases not matched to a gene. The CDR3 consists of 15 residues. Germline V gives CDR1 SGHNT, CDR2 YYREEE (reference sequence).

This clone was seen once. CDR3 residues: CASSLVSRGTQYF. DNA of the CDR3: TGCGCCAGCAGCTTGGTGTCCAGGGGTACGCAGTATTTT. The chain combines TRBV5-1 with TRBJ2-3, with D perhaps TRBD1 (6 bases). CDR1 and CDR2 (germline): SGHRS, YFSETQ. V lost 0 bases and J lost 8, with 10 bases in between. CDR3 length: 13 amino acids. Full variable domain (missing parts from reference TRBV5-1 and TRBJ2-3): KAGVTQTPRYLIKTRGQQVTLSCSPISGHRSVSWYQQTPGQGLQFLFEYFSETQRNKGNFPGRFSGRQFSNSRSEMNVSTLELGDSALYLCASSLVSRGTQYFGPGTRLTVL.

The chain couples TRBV5-1 to TRBJ1-3; D uncertain. CDR3 size: 13 residues. The ends were cut back, 4 bases at V and 3 bases at J, with 8 bases in the middle. Germline V gene data show CDR1 as SGHRS and CDR2 as YFSETQ. The CDR3 nucleotides read TGCGCCAGCAGCCGGGATATTGGAAACACCATATATTTT. Translating it yields CASSRDIGNTIYF.

The chain uses TRBV30 and TRBJ1-2; D is unclear. Between the trimmed V and J ends, which lost 4 bases and 2 bases, there was a span of 11 bases. From germline, CDR1 is GTSNPN and CDR2 SVGIG (reference sequence). The CDR3 is 13 amino acids. This CDR3 is CAWNPGTNYGYTF. The CDR3 DNA sequence: TGTGCCTGGAACCCGGGTACAAACTATGGCTACACCTTC.

As concerns this clone: This CDR3 is also generated by other DNA sequences in the sample. V is TRBV7-2 and J is TRBJ2-7, with 13 nucleotides matching TRBD2. Germline V lookup: CDR1 SGHTA, CDR2 FQGNSA. Losses at the gene ends were 5 bases for V and 3 bases for J; bases not matched to a gene: 1. The CDR3 contains 14 residues. CDR3 DNA: TGTGCCAGCAGCAGGACTAGCGGGAGCTACGAGCAGTACTTC. It yields the protein CASSRTSGSYEQYF.

The chain uses TRBV7-9 and TRBJ2-5; possible D gene TRBD2, 6 bases. Between the trimmed V and J ends, which lost 4 bases and 4 bases, there was a span of 16 bases. The V gene's germline CDR1 is SEHNR and CDR2 FQNEAQ (reference sequence). CDR3 size: 15 residues. DNA for the CDR3: TGTGCCAGCAGCTCCCCAGACTGGGGGGTAGAGACCCAGTACTTC. Protein product: CASSSPDWGVETQYF.

Comments on this clone: Other DNA sequences of this sample code for an identical CDR3. The rearrangement links TRBV10-3 to TRBJ2-7, with D possibly being TRBD1 (5 bases). V lost 8 bases and J lost 0, with 8 bases in between. The CDR3 has 12 amino acids. Germline V lookup: CDR1 ENHRY, CDR2 SYGVKD. The CDR3 region is CAISDNSYEQYF. The CDR3 DNA is TGTGCCATCTCGGACAACTCCTACGAGCAGTACTTC.

This chain links TRBV7-2 with TRBJ2-5, with 9 nucleotides matching TRBD2. V gave up 1 base and J gave up 4 bases; unmatched junction bases: 4. Per germline, CDR1 SGHTA and CDR2 FQGNSA. This CDR3 contains 15 residues. The CDR3 loop reads CASSLGREGIETQYF. The CDR3 DNA follows: TGTGCCAGCAGCTTAGGGCGGGAGGGCATAGAGACCCAGTACTTC.

The genes are TRBV5-5 and TRBJ2-7; the match to TRBD1 covers 7 bases. Germline CDR1 reads SGHKS; CDR2 reads YYEKEE (reference sequence). This CDR3 comprises 14 residues. The trim removed 3 bases at V and 2 bases at J, leaving 5 bases unmatched. CDR3 in amino acids: CASSYMTGPYEQYF. The DNA of the CDR3 is TGTGCCAGCAGCTACATGACAGGGCCCTACGAGCAGTACTTC.

The rearrangement uses TRBV19 and TRBJ1-2; possibly TRBD1 for D (5 bases). The CDR3 is 15 residues long. CDR1 LNHDA and CDR2 SQIVND come from the germline V gene (reference sequence). V lost 6 bases, J lost 4 bases, and 18 bases lay in between. The CDR3 DNA follows: TGTGCCAGTAGGTATGGGGCAGGAGGGGCCTATGGCTACACCTTC. This gives the protein CASRYGAGGAYGYTF.

The chain has TRBV6-5 and TRBJ1-2; no reliable D call. Germline lookup yields CDR1 MNHEY and CDR2 SVGAGI. The CDR3 runs to 14 residues. V lost 6 bases and J lost 5, with 16 bases in between. DNA for the CDR3: TGTGCCAGCAGCCAGAGCGCTGGGCGGTATGGCTACACCTTC. Its protein is CASSQSAGRYGYTF.

The chain uses TRBV9 and TRBJ1-5; 8 bases match TRBD1. Germline loops: CDR1 SGDLS, CDR2 YYNGEE. The CDR3 has 14 residues. Trimming removed 4 bases from V and 4 bases from J; junction bases left unmatched: 4. The CDR3 here is CASSLRQGNQPQHF. The DNA for the CDR3 is TGTGCCAGCAGCTTACGACAGGGGAATCAGCCCCAGCATTTT.

The V call is TRBV6-5, the J call TRBJ2-3; 8 bases match TRBD2. Losses at the gene ends were 5 bases for V and 0 bases for J; bases not matched to a gene: 1. The CDR3 has 14 amino acids. CDR1 and CDR2 from the germline V gene are MNHEY and SVGAGI. CDR3 protein: CASSGLASTDTQYF. In DNA, the CDR3 is TGTGCCAGCAGTGGACTAGCTAGCACAGATACGCAGTATTTT.

This clone has just one count. This chain connects TRBV5-1 to TRBJ2-2; 7 bases agree with TRBD1. V dropped 4 bases and J dropped 3; count of bases not matched to a gene: 6. Germline CDR1 reads SGHRS; CDR2 reads YFSETQ. There are 15 residues in the CDR3. CDR3 loop: CASSARTGYTGELFF. For the CDR3, the DNA is TGCGCCAGCAGCGCACGGACAGGCTACACCGGGGAGCTGTTTTTT.

The chain recombines TRBV5-1 with TRBJ2-3; TRBD2 is a possible D gene (6 bases). Germline V lookup: CDR1 SGHRS, CDR2 YFSETQ. V dropped 3 bases and J dropped 0 bases, with 14 bases sitting between them. CDR3 size: 16 residues. The CDR3 is CASSSLGGVSTDTQYF. The DNA for the CDR3 is TGCGCCAGCAGCTCCCTGGGAGGAGTGAGCACAGATACGCAGTATTTT.

This sequence joins TRBV25-1 and TRBJ1-1; D is perhaps TRBD1 (5 bases). The CDR3 loop spans 16 amino acids. V lost 7 bases and J 4 bases, leaving 22 bases between the germline ends. CDR1 is MGHDK, CDR2 SYGVNS, per germline. CDR3 residues: CASTNRVGRRGTEAFF. DNA of the CDR3: TGTGCCAGCACTAATAGGGTGGGGCGCCGGGGCACTGAAGCTTTCTTT.

Comments on this clone: This sample also contains other DNA sequences that code for the same CDR3. The CDR3 region is CASSLGENTEAFF. The CDR3 DNA reads TGCGCCAGCAGCCTGGGGGAGAACACTGAAGCTTTCTTT. V usage is TRBV5-1 and J usage is TRBJ1-1; possible D gene TRBD1, 5 bases. Trimming took off 4 bases at V and 1 base at J, with 8 bases between the two ends. CDR1 is SGHRS, CDR2 YFSETQ, per germline. The CDR3 is made up of 13 amino acids.

This chain links TRBV9 with TRBJ1-2; the D is unclear. This CDR3 is 12 amino acids long. Germline assignment: CDR1 SGDLS and CDR2 YYNGEE. V shed 4 bases and J shed 8 bases, with 12 bases lying between them. CDR3 residues: CASSLSAGGYTF. The CDR3 DNA reads TGTGCCAGCAGCTTAAGCGCGGGCGGCTACACCTTC.

The V and J genes are TRBV10-3 and TRBJ2-3, with D perhaps TRBD1 (6 bases). This CDR3 is built from 16 residues. Trimming pared 6 bases from V and 0 bases from J, leaving 16 bases between. From germline, CDR1 is ENHRY and CDR2 SYGVKD. The CDR3 protein is CAISEDSSTSTDTQYF. The CDR3 DNA reads TGTGCCATCAGCGAGGACAGCTCCACTAGCACAGATACGCAGTATTTT.

The rearrangement joins TRBV7-9 to TRBJ2-5; D perhaps matches TRBD1 (6 bases). The CDR3 is 16 residues long. Germline values: CDR1 SEHNR, CDR2 FQNEAQ (reference sequence). The germline V and J ends were trimmed by 2 bases and 4 bases, with 17 bases remaining between them. DNA of the CDR3: TGTGCCAGCAGCTTATCGGGCGGACAGTACTCAGAGACCCAGTACTTC. This sequence encodes CASSLSGGQYSETQYF.